This TCR beta chain was captured by sequencing in a study of CXCR3-negative and CXCR3-positive naive CD8 T cells. CDR3 size: 12 residues. The germline V gene encodes CDR1 MDHEN and CDR2 SYDVKM. Overall study findings and caveats: Naive CXCR3-negative cells resembled naive CXCR3-positive cells in TRBV-TRBJ usage; memory cells differed. TCR strength was inferred from TRB CDR3 properties, while surface CD5 was comparable between naive subsets.

The study made its TRB cDNA libraries by 5' RACE, adding UMI labels. With the 5' RACE reads reprocessed, TCRdb shows one record per CDR3 protein and no DNA. The sample data list fewer than 50,000 distinct CDR3 sequences. As to this clonotype: What it binds is unknown.

The chain uses TRBV28 and TRBJ2-7. The TCR originated in a human donor in good health. Some clones in this sample may be carry-over from other donors' samples. Input material: naive CXCR3- CD8+ T cells from blood. Stated subset: CD45RO-CCR7+CD27+CD95- naive CD8+ T cells lacking CXCR3 (TNR3-). CDR3 loop: CASSFMGYEQYF.